The clone carrying this T cell receptor beta chain was picked up many times. This record comes from a study of Graves' ophthalmopathy and Graves' hyperthyroidism. From RNA, the CDR3 regions of TCR beta chains were amplified and sequenced. The authors performed first-round RT-PCR with HTBI primers and then a second-round multiplex PCR. TCRdb fed the multiplex PCR reads into MiXCR, producing one record per CDR3 protein. Of roughly 500,000 distinct CDR3 sequences in the sample, around 15% were seen once. Sequenced sample: blood. The clonotype originates from a woman aged 25-40 years with Graves' ophthalmopathy.

In nucleotides, the CDR3 is TGTGCCAGCAGCCCGGGGGACGGGGGGAACTCACCCCTCCACTTT. Protein: CASSPGDGGNSPLHF. The chain recombines TRBV7-6 with TRBJ1-6; tentative D call: TRBD1 (5 bases). V lost 5 bases, J lost 10 bases, and 18 bases lay in between. Germline values: CDR1 SGHVS, CDR2 FNYEAQ. The CDR3 has 15 residues.